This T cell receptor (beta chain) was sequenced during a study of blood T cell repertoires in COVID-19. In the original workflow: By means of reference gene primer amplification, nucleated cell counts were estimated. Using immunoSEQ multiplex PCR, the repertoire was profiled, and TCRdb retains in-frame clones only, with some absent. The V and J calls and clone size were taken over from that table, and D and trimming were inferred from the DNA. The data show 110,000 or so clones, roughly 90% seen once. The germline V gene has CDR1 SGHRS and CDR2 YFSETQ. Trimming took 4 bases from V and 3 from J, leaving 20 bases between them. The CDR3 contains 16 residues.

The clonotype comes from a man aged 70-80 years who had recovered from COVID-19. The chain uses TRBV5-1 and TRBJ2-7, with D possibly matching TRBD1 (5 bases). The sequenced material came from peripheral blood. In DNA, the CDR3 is TGCGCCAGCAGCCCCGATTGGCGAGACAGACACTACGAGCAGTACTTC. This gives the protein CASSPDWRDRHYEQYF.